This TCR beta chain was sequenced in a study of beta chain features in type 1 diabetes. General study points: Naive, central memory and regulatory TCRB repertoires appeared more similar among patients than healthy donors.

CD45RO/CCR7/CD25/CD127/CD95/CD27 staining was used to isolate CD4+ naive, central memory, regulatory and stem cell-like memory cells by sorting. As concerns this clone: As yet, its antigen is unknown.

Investigators reverse transcribed all isolated RNA, so they sequenced expressed TCRB transcripts. About 3.57 million reads, on average, came from each naive, central memory and regulatory T cell sample. Generated by immunoSEQ multiplex PCR, the TCRdb table keeps only in-frame clones and is missing some. The table has under 250,000 clones, 25% to 35% seen once. V shed 6 bases and J 4 bases; nucleotides not matched to a gene: 8. The CDR3 extends over 15 amino acids. CDR1 SGHTA and CDR2 FQGNSA come from the germline V gene. The sequenced material came from central memory CD4+ T cells from blood. This chain links TRBV7-2 with TRBJ1-5; 8 bases match TRBD1. This sequence originates from a man aged 30-40 years in good health. CDR3 in DNA: TGTGCCAGCAGGATTGACAGGGACAGGAATCAGCCCCAGCATTTT. It encodes CASRIDRDRNQPQHF.